This T cell receptor (beta chain) was captured in a study of TIL therapy for anti-PD-1-resistant metastatic lung cancer. As for the study in general: Progressing patients received lymphodepletion, expanded TIL infusion and IL-2. Patients had a median age of approximately 56 years (range roughly 35-80).

The time point denotes: pre-treatment sample, taken before nivolumab and TIL therapy. Patients were adults with stage 4 NSCLC. This CDR3 has 15 amino acids. Looked up from germline, CDR1 is SGHRS and CDR2 is YFSETQ. V lost 3 bases and J 6 bases, leaving 16 bases between the germline ends. The immunoSEQ assay was v3. This table comes from immunoSEQ multiplex PCR, and its TCRdb copy is limited to in-frame clones, with some not included. The sample lists 35,000 to 55,000 clones, 79% occurring once. The starting material was blood, obtained at baseline. The chain recombines TRBV5-1 with TRBJ2-1, with D uncertain. This receptor was taken from a man aged 65 to 85 with non-small cell lung cancer. As DNA, the CDR3 is TGCGCCAGCAGCTCGCTAGGAAGTTTTGTCAATGAGCAGTTCTTC. Translating gives CASSSLGSFVNEQFF.